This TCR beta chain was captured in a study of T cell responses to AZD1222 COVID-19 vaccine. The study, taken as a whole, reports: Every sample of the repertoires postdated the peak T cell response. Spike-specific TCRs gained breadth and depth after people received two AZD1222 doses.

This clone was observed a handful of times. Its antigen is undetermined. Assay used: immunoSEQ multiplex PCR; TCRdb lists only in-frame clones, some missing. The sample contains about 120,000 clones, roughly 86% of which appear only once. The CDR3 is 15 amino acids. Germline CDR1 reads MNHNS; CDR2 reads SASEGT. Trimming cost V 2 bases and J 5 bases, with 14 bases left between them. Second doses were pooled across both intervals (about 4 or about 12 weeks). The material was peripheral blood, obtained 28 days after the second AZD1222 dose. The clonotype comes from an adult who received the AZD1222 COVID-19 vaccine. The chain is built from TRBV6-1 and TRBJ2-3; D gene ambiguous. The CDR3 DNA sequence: TGTGCCAGCAGTGAACTGCTGGGCTCCGGAGATACGCAGTATTTT. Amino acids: CASSELLGSGDTQYF.